This is a list of T cell receptor beta chains from one sample in a study of blood T cell repertoires in COVID-19. Sequencing used immunoSEQ multiplex PCR; TCRdb keeps in-frame clones, though not all of them. This table holds some 450,000 clones, 88% found once. Input material: peripheral blood. These receptors were collected from a woman aged 45-65 years with COVID-19, enrolled during active disease. Each CDR3 is given with its conserved first and last residue. Fields, in order: clone size, J gene, V gene, D gene, CDR3 DNA, CDR3 protein. D genes are given only for firm matches. The listing skips clone size in some rows; elsewhere it reads once, few, many or a size class.

clone size: NA; J gene: TRBJ1-1; V gene: TRBV10-3; D gene: NA; CDR3 DNA: TGTGCCATCAGCGACAGCTTGAACACTGAAGCTTTCTTT; CDR3 protein: CAISDSLNTEAFF
clone size: NA; J gene: TRBJ2-3; V gene: TRBV6-2/TRBV6-3; D gene: TRBD2; CDR3 DNA: TGTGCCAGCAGCATCAGGACTAGCGGTGGAGATACGCAGTATTTT; CDR3 protein: CASSIRTSGGDTQYF
clone size: NA; J gene: TRBJ1-5; V gene: TRBV6-5; D gene: NA; CDR3 DNA: TGTGCCAGCAGTCCCACAGGGATTAGCAATCAGCCCCAGCATTTT; CDR3 protein: CASSPTGISNQPQHF
clone size: few; J gene: TRBJ2-1; V gene: TRBV2; D gene: TRBD2; CDR3 DNA: TGTGCCAGCAGTGAAATAGCGGGGGGGCTCGGTGAGCAGTTCTTC; CDR3 protein: CASSEIAGGLGEQFF
clone size: once; J gene: TRBJ2-6; V gene: TRBV18; D gene: NA; CDR3 DNA: TGTGCCAGCTCACTGATGGCAGGTAACTCTGGGGCCAACGTCCTGACTTTC; CDR3 protein: CASSLMAGNSGANVLTF
clone size: NA; J gene: TRBJ1-1; V gene: TRBV3-1/TRBV3-2; D gene: NA; CDR3 DNA: TGTGCCAGCAGCCAAGCCACCGGAGACAGGTCTGAAGCTTTCTTT; CDR3 protein: CASSQATGDRSEAFF
clone size: NA; J gene: TRBJ1-1; V gene: TRBV30; D gene: TRBD1; CDR3 DNA: TGTGCCTGGGACAGGGTGAACACTGAAGCTTTCTTT; CDR3 protein: CAWDRVNTEAFF
clone size: NA; J gene: TRBJ1-3; V gene: TRBV19; D gene: NA; CDR3 DNA: TGTGCCAGTAGTCCGGACAGCAACTCTGGAAACACCATATATTTT; CDR3 protein: CASSPDSNSGNTIYF
clone size: NA; J gene: TRBJ2-6; V gene: TRBV2; D gene: NA; CDR3 DNA: TGTGCCAGCACGTATGGGAGCTCTGGGGCCAACGTCCTGACTTTC; CDR3 protein: CASTYGSSGANVLTF
clone size: NA; J gene: TRBJ2-1; V gene: TRBV27; D gene: NA; CDR3 DNA: TGTGCCAGCAGTTTGGAGCGAATGGGTCGGAATGAGCAGTTCTTC; CDR3 protein: CASSLERMGRNEQFF
clone size: NA; J gene: TRBJ1-2; V gene: TRBV10-3; D gene: NA; CDR3 DNA: TGTGCCATCAGTGAGTCAGGGGTTGGCTACACCTTC; CDR3 protein: CAISESGVGYTF
clone size: NA; J gene: TRBJ2-7; V gene: TRBV12-5; D gene: NA; CDR3 DNA: TGTGCTAGTGGTTTGGACATGTGGAGCGAGCAGTACTTC; CDR3 protein: CASGLDMWSEQYF
clone size: NA; J gene: TRBJ2-3; V gene: TRBV30; D gene: NA; CDR3 DNA: TGTGCCTGGCGTTCCGCAGGGGGGACAGATACGCAGTATTTT; CDR3 protein: CAWRSAGGTDTQYF
clone size: NA; J gene: TRBJ2-7; V gene: TRBV5-5; D gene: NA; CDR3 DNA: TGTGCCAGCAGCCCCCGGGACACCATTTACGAGCAGTACTTC; CDR3 protein: CASSPRDTIYEQYF
clone size: once; J gene: TRBJ2-1; V gene: TRBV7-3; D gene: TRBD2; CDR3 DNA: TGTGCCAGCAGCTTAACGTTAGCGGGGGGTGAGCAGTTCTTC; CDR3 protein: CASSLTLAGGEQFF
clone size: NA; J gene: TRBJ2-3; V gene: TRBV7-3; D gene: TRBD1; CDR3 DNA: TGTGCCAGCAGCTCGAGAGGGGGCCCGGCAGATACGCAGTATTTT; CDR3 protein: CASSSRGGPADTQYF
clone size: once; J gene: TRBJ1-1; V gene: TRBV28; D gene: NA; CDR3 DNA: TGTGCCAGCACCGAGACAGGACGGCCCATGAACACTGAAGCTTTCTTT; CDR3 protein: CASTETGRPMNTEAFF
clone size: few; J gene: TRBJ1-2; V gene: TRBV5-1; D gene: NA; CDR3 DNA: TGCGCCAGCAGCCCCGGCGGGGGCGGAGGCTACACCTTC; CDR3 protein: CASSPGGGGGYTF
clone size: NA; J gene: TRBJ1-5; V gene: TRBV19; D gene: NA; CDR3 DNA: TGTGCCAGTAGTATGAACGGGGACAATCAGCCCCAGCATTTT; CDR3 protein: CASSMNGDNQPQHF
clone size: NA; J gene: TRBJ1-1; V gene: TRBV30; D gene: NA; CDR3 DNA: TGTGCCTGGAGTCACCGGGGGGACACTGAAGCTTTCTTT; CDR3 protein: CAWSHRGDTEAFF
clone size: NA; J gene: TRBJ1-4; V gene: TRBV6-1; D gene: NA; CDR3 DNA: TGTGCCAGCAGTACCGGGGAAAAACTGTTTTTT; CDR3 protein: CASSTGEKLFF
clone size: NA; J gene: TRBJ2-7; V gene: TRBV9; D gene: NA; CDR3 DNA: TGTGCCAGCAGCGCCTCGGGCTACGAGCAGTACTTC; CDR3 protein: CASSASGYEQYF
clone size: once; J gene: TRBJ2-3; V gene: TRBV10-1; D gene: TRBD2; CDR3 DNA: TGCGCCAGCAGTGAGTCCGTTGCGGGGGGGACAGATACGCAGTATTTT; CDR3 protein: CASSESVAGGTDTQYF
clone size: once; J gene: TRBJ1-1; V gene: TRBV19; D gene: NA; CDR3 DNA: TGTGCCAGTAGTATGGTCGGAGCGCGTCGGAACACTGAAGCTTTCTTT; CDR3 protein: CASSMVGARRNTEAFF
clone size: NA; J gene: TRBJ1-6; V gene: TRBV28; D gene: NA; CDR3 DNA: TGTGCCAGCAGCCTCAGCTCCTATAATTCACCCCTCCACTTT; CDR3 protein: CASSLSSYNSPLHF
clone size: NA; J gene: TRBJ1-1; V gene: TRBV10-1; D gene: TRBD1; CDR3 DNA: TGCGCCAGCAGTGAGACAGGGGGGACTGAAGCTTTCTTT; CDR3 protein: CASSETGGTEAFF
clone size: NA; J gene: TRBJ2-7; V gene: TRBV6-5; D gene: TRBD1; CDR3 DNA: TGTGCCAGCAGTTCTCCGGGACAGGGCGTTTACGAGCAGTACTTC; CDR3 protein: CASSSPGQGVYEQYF
clone size: NA; J gene: TRBJ1-3; V gene: TRBV10-2; D gene: NA; CDR3 DNA: TGCGCCAGCAGTGGGCTAGGGAAGGGACTCCAGCGAAACACCATATATTTT; CDR3 protein: CASSGLGKGLQRNTIYF
clone size: NA; J gene: TRBJ2-7; V gene: TRBV6-1; D gene: NA; CDR3 DNA: TGTGCCAGCAGTGAAGGTAGTTTAAAGTACTTC; CDR3 protein: CASSEGSLKYF
clone size: once; J gene: TRBJ1-1; V gene: TRBV7-8; D gene: NA; CDR3 DNA: TGTGCCAGCAGCTTAGCGCTATCGGAGGCTGTTTCCACTGAAGCTTTCTTT; CDR3 protein: CASSLALSEAVSTEAFF
clone size: NA; J gene: TRBJ1-2; V gene: TRBV19; D gene: TRBD1; CDR3 DNA: TGTGCCAGTAGTACACAGGGGGCAGGGGACTATGGCTACACCTTC; CDR3 protein: CASSTQGAGDYGYTF
clone size: NA; J gene: TRBJ2-5; V gene: TRBV5-1; D gene: TRBD1; CDR3 DNA: TGCGCCAGCAGCCCCGAGACGGGACAGGGGGAGACCCAGTACTTC; CDR3 protein: CASSPETGQGETQYF
clone size: NA; J gene: TRBJ1-5; V gene: TRBV6-6; D gene: TRBD1; CDR3 DNA: TGTGCCAGCAGTTATTCGACAGGGGAGACTCAGCCCCAGCATTTT; CDR3 protein: CASSYSTGETQPQHF
clone size: NA; J gene: TRBJ1-1; V gene: TRBV30; D gene: TRBD1; CDR3 DNA: TGTGCCTGTGGCGGCAGGGGGACTGAAGCTTTCTTT; CDR3 protein: CACGGRGTEAFF
clone size: NA; J gene: TRBJ2-2; V gene: TRBV19; D gene: TRBD1; CDR3 DNA: TGTGCCAGTACCCCAAGGGCCGGGGGACAGGCGGACGGGGAGCTGTTTTTT; CDR3 protein: CASTPRAGGQADGELFF
clone size: NA; J gene: TRBJ2-7; V gene: TRBV19; D gene: TRBD2; CDR3 DNA: TGTGCCAGTAGTCCCCAGACTAGCGGGGGATCCTACGAGCAGTACTTC; CDR3 protein: CASSPQTSGGSYEQYF
clone size: once; J gene: TRBJ1-6; V gene: TRBV3-1/TRBV3-2; D gene: TRBD1; CDR3 DNA: TGTGCCAGCAGCCAAGGGGGGGGACAGGTTAATTCACCCCTCCACTTT; CDR3 protein: CASSQGGGQVNSPLHF